The sequence of this TCR beta chain was determined in a study of cytomegalovirus exposure and HLA in healthy donors. It was with 60 Vbeta and 13 Jbeta primers that the PCR ran. Sequencing used immunoSEQ multiplex PCR; TCRdb keeps in-frame clones, though not all of them. Here the sample table reports tens of thousands of clones. Germline V gene data show CDR1 as KGHSH and CDR2 as LQKENI. The CDR3 consists of 17 residues. V shed 6 bases and J shed 2 bases, with 22 bases lying between them. The source of this sequence is a male donor in good health and CMV-seropositive. Sequencing was done on a sample of PBMCs. The chain couples TRBV18 to TRBJ1-2; no firm D call. CDR3 sequence: CASSPGRASIPNYGYTF. CDR3 nucleotide sequence: TGTGCCAGCTCGCCCGGGAGGGCATCGATTCCCAACTATGGCTACACCTTC.